This T cell receptor beta chain was sequenced during a study of Ad26.COV2.S vaccination and SARS-CoV-2 variants. The treatment was: around 19 received Ad26.COV2.S at low or high dose, single or two shots; roughly 5 received placebo; per-sample allocation not given. Sample collection was performed on day 63 after the first vaccine or placebo injection. Boston hosted the donor, who was an adult aged 18-55 years. Using immunoSEQ multiplex PCR, the repertoire was profiled, and TCRdb retains in-frame clones only, with some absent. The sample yields about 460,000 clones, about nine tenths seen once. Source: peripheral blood, taken in a trial of Ad26.COV2.S vaccine versus placebo. This TCR was recovered from a person aged 18 to 65 who received the Ad26.COV2.S COVID-19 vaccine or a placebo.

DNA of the CDR3: TGTGCCAGCAGCTTAGTTCGTAGCACCTACGAGCAGTACTTC. It specifies CASSLVRSTYEQYF. The chain carries TRBV7-8 and TRBJ2-7; D uncertain. Germline CDR1 reads SGHVS; CDR2 reads FQNEAQ. V gave up 1 base and J gave up 2 bases, with 9 bases separating them. The length of the CDR3 is 14 residues.